This TCR beta chain emerged from a study of T cell repertoires in aging, cancer and after chemotherapy. Overall study results and limits: Immunological memory after chemotherapy cannot be judged from the repertoire data. Median generation probability rose over the chemotherapy interval in each cancer cohort, suggesting rebound thymic output. Compared with age-matched healthy donors, untreated hematological or solid cancer patients showed higher blood TCR clonality. Healthy donors lost TCR diversity with age mainly through richness, cancer patients through richness and evenness.

This clonotype was found a few times. Its antigen remains unidentified. TCR beta rearrangements were amplified from peripheral blood genomic DNA. Rearranged V-D-J TRB sequences were amplified with a mixed TRB-A/B primer pool. From the multiplex PCR reads, TCRdb called clonotypes with MiXCR, one entry per CDR3 protein. This sample has some 15,000 distinct CDR3 sequences, with 45% to 50% found just once. The V end was cut by 1 base, the J end by 7 bases, with 7 bases between. Germline V gene lookup returns CDR1 SQVTM and CDR2 ANQGSEA. CDR3 length equals 11 residues. This sequence originates from a human donor in good health. The sequenced sample was blood. This chain connects TRBV29-1 to TRBJ1-1, with D maybe TRBD1 (5 bases). The DNA for the CDR3 is TGCAGCGTTGAAGGGGGCTTTGAAGCTTTCTTT. Translating it yields CSVEGGFEAFF. The complete variable domain, with remaining parts taken from reference TRBV29-1 and TRBJ1-1, reads SAVISQKPSRDICQRGTSLTIQCQVDSQVTMMFWYRQQPGQSLTLIATANQGSEATYESGFVIDKFPISRPNLTFSTLTVSNMSPEDSSIYLCSVEGGFEAFFGQGTRLTVV.